The 10 T cell receptor beta chains below come from one sample, sequenced in a study of cytomegalovirus exposure and HLA in healthy donors (dated by TCRdb to about 2017). The library relied on the immunoSEQ multiplex PCR assay. For the multiplex PCR, a mixture combining 60 forward primers for TCR Vbeta segments and 13 reverse primers for TCR Jbeta segments was used. TCRdb mirrors the immuneACCESS table, restricted to in-frame sequences. Some clones are absent from its copies; in checked studies, under half trace to an unresolved V gene, and the reason for the others is unknown. Within this sample are 90,000 to 150,000 clones, with 6.5% to 9.5% of them counted one time only. The ten largest make up 5% to 6.5% of the sample. The sequencing input was PBMCs. These receptors all come from a woman in her thirties or forties in good health and CMV-seropositive.

This clone was recorded a few times. The rearrangement joins TRBV19 to TRBJ2-7; tentatively, D is TRBD2 (7 bases). Between the trimmed V and J ends, which lost 3 bases and 2 bases, there was a span of 8 bases. The germline V gene encodes CDR1 LNHDA and CDR2 SQIVND (reference sequence). This CDR3 has 13 amino acids. CDR3 nucleotides: TGTGCCAGTAGTATGGGGGGGCCCTACGAGCAGTACTTC. As protein: CASSMGGPYEQYF.

This clone was recorded a few times. This chain links TRBV6-5 with TRBJ1-5; 10 nucleotides line up with TRBD1. Losses at the gene ends were 7 bases for V and 2 bases for J; bases not matched to a gene: 5. Germline V gives CDR1 MNHEY, CDR2 SVGAGI. The CDR3 is 15 residues long. CDR3 sequence reads: CASKLGTGGNQPQHF. CDR3 nucleotides: TGTGCCAGCAAGTTAGGGACAGGGGGCAATCAGCCCCAGCATTTT.

This clone was observed a handful of times. This sequence joins TRBV13 and TRBJ2-1; the D gene is possibly TRBD2 (5 bases). Germline V gene lookup returns CDR1 PRHDT and CDR2 FYEKMQ (reference sequence). Trimming cost V 4 bases and J 3 bases, with 13 bases left between them. The CDR3 is 15 amino acids. CDR3 sequence: CASSSRRRGYNEQFF. The CDR3 DNA reads TGTGCCAGCAGCTCCCGACGCCGGGGCTACAATGAGCAGTTCTTC.

This chain joins TRBV5-1 and TRBJ2-4; perhaps TRBD1 as D (6 bases). The V gene lost 4 bases and the J gene lost 0 bases, with 11 bases spanning the gap. The CDR3 runs to 15 residues. CDR1 and CDR2 (germline): SGHRS, YFSETQ. The CDR3: CASSGGGIAKNIQYF. The CDR3 bases are TGCGCCAGCAGCGGGGGCGGTATAGCCAAAAACATTCAGTACTTC.

This clone was seen more than once but under ten times. V and J are TRBV4-1 and TRBJ1-1, with a weak D call TRBD1 (6 bases). V was pared by 1 base and J by 4 bases, with 7 bases between. Germline V gene sequence: CDR1 MGHRA, CDR2 YSYEKL. The CDR3 is made up of 13 amino acids. The CDR3, as DNA: TGCGCCAGCAGCCAAGTAGGGGGCACTGAAGCTTTCTTT. As protein: CASSQVGGTEAFF.

Only a few counts were recorded for this clone. The chain couples TRBV9 to TRBJ2-5; 7 nucleotides match TRBD1. The CDR3 sequence is 15 residues long. The junction had 4 bases not matched to a gene; V was cut back by 0 bases and J by 2 bases. Germline V gene data show CDR1 as SGDLS and CDR2 as YYNGEE. Here the CDR3 DNA reads TGTGCCAGCAGCGTAGTGACAGGGCCTCAAGAGACCCAGTACTTC. Translation gives CASSVVTGPQETQYF.

This clone turned up a few times. The rearrangement links TRBV5-1 to TRBJ1-4; the match to TRBD1 covers 11 bases. The V segment lost 4 bases and the J segment 8 bases; nucleotides outside the gene matches: 7. Germline values: CDR1 SGHRS, CDR2 YFSETQ. This CDR3 comprises 15 residues. The CDR3 coding sequence is TGCGCCAGCAGCCTCCGGGACAGGGGGGGGGAAAAACTGTTTTTT. This codes for CASSLRDRGGEKLFF.

This clone showed up just a few times. The chain employs TRBV18 and TRBJ2-3, with TRBD2 matching over 7 bases. Per germline, CDR1 KGHSH and CDR2 LQKENI. This CDR3 has 15 residues. Trimming cost V 3 bases and J 0 bases; bases outside gene matches: 3. In DNA, the CDR3 is TGTGCCAGCTCACCCCAGCGGGGTAGCACAGATACGCAGTATTTT. Translated, it gives CASSPQRGSTDTQYF.

This clone turned up a few times. The chain has TRBV10-2 and TRBJ2-3; D is ambiguous. The germline gives CDR1 WSHSY, CDR2 SAAADI. V gave up 3 bases and J gave up 0 bases, with 7 bases separating them. This CDR3 is 14 amino acids long. The CDR3 DNA follows: TGCGCCAGCAGTGATATAGATAGCACAGATACGCAGTATTTT. This translates into CASSDIDSTDTQYF.

In its sample, this clone was seen many times. The V and J genes are TRBV19 and TRBJ1-3; the D gene is possibly TRBD1 (6 bases). V was pared by 4 bases and J by 0 bases, with 10 bases between. Germline CDR1 reads LNHDA; CDR2 reads SQIVND (reference sequence). The CDR3 has 15 amino acids. The CDR3 is CASSSQTGSGNTIYF. CDR3 DNA: TGTGCCAGTAGTAGCCAGACAGGCTCTGGAAACACCATATATTTT.